In its sample, the clone carrying this T cell receptor (beta chain) was seen many times. Its antigen remains unidentified. CDR3 size: 14 residues. Germline V gene sequence: CDR1 SGHRS, CDR2 YFSETQ. Between the trimmed V and J ends, which lost 3 bases and 1 base, there was a span of 10 bases. These data originate in a study of neurological immune-mediated disorders. The starting material, 2 million PBMCs stored at -80 C, gave rise to the unsorted libraries. Study-level results: There were no CDR3 amino acid sequences shared by expanded clones across subjects, a result suggesting private repertoires in all groups. The authors found no clinical or MRI feature associated with the multiple sclerosis repertoire cluster.

Synthesis of cDNA was carried out by template-switch 5'RACE. The reaction used 10-nucleotide random UMIs. TCRdb called the 5' RACE reads again in MiXCR, with one record for every CDR3 protein. The profile shows roughly 62,000 distinct CDR3 sequences, around 3.8% of them singletons. The source of this sequence is a woman between 50 and 59 years old with multiple sclerosis. Sample: PBMCs. This chain joins TRBV5-1 and TRBJ1-1; the D is unclear. The CDR3 region is CASSSGLANTEAFF. For the CDR3, the DNA is TGCGCCAGCAGCTCCGGACTGGCGAACACTGAAGCTTTCTTT.